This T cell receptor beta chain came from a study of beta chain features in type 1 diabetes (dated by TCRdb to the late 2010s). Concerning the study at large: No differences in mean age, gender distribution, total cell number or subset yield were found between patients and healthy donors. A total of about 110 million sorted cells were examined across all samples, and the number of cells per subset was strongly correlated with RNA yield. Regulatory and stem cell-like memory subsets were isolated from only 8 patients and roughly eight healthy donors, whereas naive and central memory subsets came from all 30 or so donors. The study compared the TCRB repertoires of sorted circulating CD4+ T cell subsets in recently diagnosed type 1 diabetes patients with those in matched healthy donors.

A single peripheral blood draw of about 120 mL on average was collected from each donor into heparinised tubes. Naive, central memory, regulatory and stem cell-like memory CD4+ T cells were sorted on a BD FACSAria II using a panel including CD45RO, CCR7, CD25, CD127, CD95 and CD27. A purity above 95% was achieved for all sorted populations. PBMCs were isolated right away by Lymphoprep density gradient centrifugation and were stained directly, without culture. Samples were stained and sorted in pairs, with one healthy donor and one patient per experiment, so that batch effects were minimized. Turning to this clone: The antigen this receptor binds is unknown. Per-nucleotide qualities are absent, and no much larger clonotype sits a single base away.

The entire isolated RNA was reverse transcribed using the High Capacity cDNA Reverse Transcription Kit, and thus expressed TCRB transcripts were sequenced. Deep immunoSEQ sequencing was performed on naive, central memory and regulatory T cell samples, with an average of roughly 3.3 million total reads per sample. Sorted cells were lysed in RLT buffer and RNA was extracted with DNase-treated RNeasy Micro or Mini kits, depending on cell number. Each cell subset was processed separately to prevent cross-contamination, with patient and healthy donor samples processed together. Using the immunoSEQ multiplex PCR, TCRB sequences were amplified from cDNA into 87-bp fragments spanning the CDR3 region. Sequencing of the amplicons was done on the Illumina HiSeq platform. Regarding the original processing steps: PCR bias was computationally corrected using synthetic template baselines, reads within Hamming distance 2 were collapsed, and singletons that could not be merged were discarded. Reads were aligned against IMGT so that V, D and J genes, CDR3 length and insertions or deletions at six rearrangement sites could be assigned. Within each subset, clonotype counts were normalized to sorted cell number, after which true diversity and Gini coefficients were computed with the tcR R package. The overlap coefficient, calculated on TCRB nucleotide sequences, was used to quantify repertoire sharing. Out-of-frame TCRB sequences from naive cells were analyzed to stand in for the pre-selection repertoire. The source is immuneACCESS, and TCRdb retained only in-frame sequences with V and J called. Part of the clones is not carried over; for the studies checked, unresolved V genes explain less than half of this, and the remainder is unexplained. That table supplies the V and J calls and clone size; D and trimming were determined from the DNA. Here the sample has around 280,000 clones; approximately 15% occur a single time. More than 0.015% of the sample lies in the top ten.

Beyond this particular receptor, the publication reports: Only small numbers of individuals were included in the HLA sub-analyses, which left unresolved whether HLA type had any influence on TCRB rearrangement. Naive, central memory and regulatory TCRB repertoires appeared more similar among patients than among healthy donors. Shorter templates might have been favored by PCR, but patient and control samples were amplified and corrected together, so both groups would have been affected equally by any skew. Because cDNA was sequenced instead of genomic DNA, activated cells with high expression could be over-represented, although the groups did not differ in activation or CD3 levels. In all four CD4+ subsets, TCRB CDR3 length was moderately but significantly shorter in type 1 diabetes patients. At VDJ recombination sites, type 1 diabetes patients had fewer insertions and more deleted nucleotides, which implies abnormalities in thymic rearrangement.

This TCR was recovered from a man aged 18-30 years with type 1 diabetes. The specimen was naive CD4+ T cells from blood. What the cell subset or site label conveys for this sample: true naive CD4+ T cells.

The CDR3 corresponds to CASREGTSGGNEQFF. The DNA sequence reads TGTGCCAGCAGAGAAGGGACTAGCGGGGGGAATGAGCAGTTCTTC. The chain employs TRBV28 and TRBJ2-1, and 15 junctional nucleotides match TRBD2. Trimming leaves V shorter by 6 bases and J shorter by 7 bases, with the junction holding 4 bases beyond the gene matches. Via the germline V gene, CDR1 is MDHEN and CDR2 SYDVKM. Inclusive of the bounding cysteine and phenylalanine, the CDR3 is 15 residues long. Only the CDR3 region is kept as DNA, spanning 45 bases read in frame from base 1.